This T cell receptor (beta chain) was identified during a study of identical twins. Each cDNA held unique molecular identifiers, and template switching gave it a universal primer site. MiXCR was run by TCRdb on the 5' RACE reads, yielding one entry per CDR3 protein. The repertoire holds around 290,000 distinct CDR3 sequences, with around 9.7% as singletons. Healthy Caucasian individuals made up all the donors. This clonotype came up many times. Its target is unknown. This CDR3 is 13 amino acids long. The junction had 5 bases not matched to a gene; V was cut back by 5 bases and J by 7 bases. The study's findings and limits: Monozygotic twins shared more out-of-frame TCR alpha than recombination models predicted. The more abundant beta clonotypes in cord blood had fewer insertions, and memory repertoires did not show this.

This same sample was also part of a study on yellow fever vaccine responses in identical twins.

The receptor was isolated from a woman aged 18-29 years in good health. The chain recombines TRBV12-3 or TRBV12-4 with TRBJ1-5; 7 bases are a match to TRBD1. Input material: CD8+ T cells sorted from blood. The CDR3 DNA reads TGTGCCAGCAGTCCGACAGGGTACCAGCCCCAGCATTTT. It encodes CASSPTGYQPQHF.